This T cell receptor beta chain was sequenced for a study of blood T cell repertoires in COVID-19. Across the whole study: Sites in the United States, Italy and Spain provided acute and convalescent COVID-19 samples. T cells, B-cell-depleted T cells, or PBMCs provided the cDNA or gDNA that served as material.

Authors' data handling: Reference gene primer amplification gave estimated nucleated cell counts. TCRdb's copy holds only in-frame clones and misses some; the assay was immunoSEQ multiplex PCR. The DNA was the basis for D and trimming; V, J and clone size are from that table. The table records under 200,000 clones, around 90% of them present only once. Sequencing input: peripheral blood. This clonotype was sampled from a man aged 40-49 years with active or convalescent COVID-19.

The CDR3 nucleotides read TGTGCCAGCTCACCAAGAACAGGGATCTATGGCTACACCTTC. Its translation is CASSPRTGIYGYTF. The chain recombines TRBV18 with TRBJ1-2; possibly TRBD1 for D (6 bases). The CDR3 is made up of 14 amino acids. Germline loops: CDR1 KGHSH, CDR2 LQKENI. V lost 2 bases and J 4 bases, leaving 11 bases between the germline ends.